This T cell receptor beta chain was profiled in a study of blood T cell repertoires in COVID-19. Study-level background: From the United States, Italy and Spain came samples of acute and convalescent COVID-19. Sample material is recorded as cDNA or gDNA derived from T cells, B-cell-depleted T cells, or PBMCs.

Participants spanned ages 18 to 89 years and resided in roughly 22 US areas. This clone came up a few times. This CDR3 has 15 amino acids. J was trimmed by 7 bases and V by 3 bases; bases with no gene match: 6. Germline V gene sequence: CDR1 KGHSH, CDR2 LQKENI. In the original analysis: Using reference gene primer amplification, nucleated cell counts were estimated. Assay used: immunoSEQ multiplex PCR; TCRdb lists only in-frame clones, some missing. That table supplies the V and J calls and clone size; D and trimming were determined from the DNA. Among approximately 380,000 clones listed, about 89% were seen once.

The V and J genes are TRBV18 and TRBJ1-6; 7 nucleotides match TRBD1. The sequence was collected from a woman aged 40 to 55 who had been exposed to COVID-19. The sequencing sample was made of PBMCs or T cells enriched from blood (not recorded which). CDR3 loop: CASSPDRRQNSPLHF. CDR3 in DNA: TGTGCCAGCTCACCGGACAGGCGACAAAATTCACCCCTCCACTTT. Supplemented by reference TRBV18 and TRBJ1-6, the full variable domain reads NAGVMQNPRHLVRRRGQEARLRCSPMKGHSHVYWYRQLPEEGLKFMVYLQKENIIDESGMPKERFSAEFPKEGPSILRIQQVVRGDSAAYFCASSPDRRQNSPLHFGNGTRLTVT.